Presented here are 30 T cell receptor beta chains from one specimen sequenced in a study of T cell repertoires in cytomegalovirus infection. What these receptors recognize is not known. TCRdb passed the reads through MiXCR, listing each CDR3 protein once. The repertoire holds some 500,000 distinct CDR3 sequences, with 40% as singletons. Source: cultured PBMCs, taken from culture after CMV antigen stimulation. The receptors were sampled from a human donor in good health (CMV status not recorded). Some clones in this sample may be carry-over from other donors' samples.

Only a few counts were recorded for this clonotype. The germline gene is not matched at one end of the junction; a read error may be the cause. This rearrangement joins TRBV2 to TRBJ1-2, with a weak D call TRBD1 (5 bases). The CDR3 length is 13 residues. CDR1 and CDR2 (germline): SNHLY, FYNNEI. Here the CDR3 DNA reads TGTGCCAGAGGGACTGATCCTAATTATGGCTACACCTTC. Translation: CARGTDPNYGYTF.

The V and J genes are TRBV7-9 and TRBJ2-2; weak D call: TRBD1 (6 bases). V lost 5 bases, J lost 7 bases, and 11 bases lay in between. Germline assignment: CDR1 SEHNR and CDR2 FQNEAQ (reference sequence). The CDR3 has 13 residues. CDR3 DNA sequence: TGTGCCAGCAGCGACAGGTTTGACGGGGAGCTGTTTTTT. Amino acids: CASSDRFDGELFF.

This clonotype occurred a few times. This chain joins TRBV12-3 or TRBV12-4 and TRBJ2-1, with 11 nucleotides matching TRBD2. This CDR3 spans 15 amino acids. With 5 bases clipped from V and 12 bases from J, the junction kept 12 bases outside the gene matches. The CDR3 region has the DNA TGTGCCAGCAGTCACTCTAGCGGGGGGACCCTTCGGCAGTTCTTC. Protein product: CASSHSSGGTLRQFF.

This clonotype has just a few counts. The rearrangement uses TRBV27 and TRBJ2-7; D is possibly TRBD1 (5 bases). The V end lost 3 bases, the J end lost 4 bases, and 10 bases lay between the germline ends. This CDR3 contains 13 residues. In germline, CDR1 is MNHEY, CDR2 SMNVEV (reference sequence). Written as DNA, the CDR3 is TGTGCCAGCAGTTTTTTATCAGGGTACGAGCAGTACTTC. It codes for CASSFLSGYEQYF.

The rearrangement joins TRBV7-2 to TRBJ2-5; tentatively, D is TRBD2 (5 bases). In germline, CDR1 is SGHTA, CDR2 FQGNSA. The CDR3 length is 13 residues. Trimming took off 5 bases at V and 5 bases at J, with 12 bases between the two ends. CDR3 DNA: TGTGCCAGCAGCCCCGCGCCGGGGGAGACCCAGTACTTC. Residues: CASSPAPGETQYF.

The rearrangement uses TRBV6-9 and TRBJ1-5, with D perhaps TRBD1 (6 bases). Germline V gives CDR1 MNHGY, CDR2 SVAAGI. This CDR3 region has 16 residues. Between the trimmed V and J ends, which lost 7 bases and 6 bases, there was a span of 22 bases. This CDR3 is CASTAMGAGLGQPQHF. The CDR3 DNA is TGTGCCAGCACCGCGATGGGGGCCGGATTGGGTCAGCCCCAGCATTTT.

V usage is TRBV18 and J usage is TRBJ2-3; 7 bases are a match to TRBD1. From germline, CDR1 is KGHSH and CDR2 LQKENI. The CDR3 length is 14 residues. The V gene end was trimmed by 5 bases and the J gene end by 4 bases; junction bases not matched to a gene: 6. Here the CDR3 reads CASSENTGADTQYF. CDR3 DNA sequence: TGTGCCAGCTCAGAGAATACAGGGGCAGATACGCAGTATTTT.

This clonotype was seen a handful of times. In DNA form, the CDR3 reads TGTGCCAGCAGCTTACGGGGACGCCTTACCGGGGAGCTGTTTTTT. Amino acid sequence: CASSLRGRLTGELFF. This chain uses TRBV7-2 with TRBJ2-2; either TRBD1 or TRBD2 may supply D (5 bases each). CDR1 and CDR2 (germline): SGHTA, FQGNSA. V dropped 2 bases and J dropped 5 bases, with 12 bases sitting between them. The CDR3 extends over 15 amino acids.

The chain employs TRBV4-1 and TRBJ2-7; the D gene is possibly TRBD1 (5 bases). The ends were cut back, 0 bases at V and 5 bases at J, with 8 bases in the middle. Germline V lookup: CDR1 MGHRA, CDR2 YSYEKL. The CDR3 has 13 amino acids. CDR3 coding DNA: TGCGCCAGCAGCCAAGAAGTCAGGGACGAGCAGTACTTC. Its translation: CASSQEVRDEQYF.

The rearrangement joins TRBV19 to TRBJ1-2; 8 nucleotides match TRBD1. The CDR3 covers 14 residues. J gave up 4 bases and V 4 bases, and 5 bases lay outside the gene matches. Germline assignment: CDR1 LNHDA and CDR2 SQIVND (reference sequence). In DNA form, the CDR3 reads TGTGCCAGTAGTACCGCAGGGGGCATCTATGGCTACACCTTC. Its translation: CASSTAGGIYGYTF.

V usage is TRBV4-3 and J usage is TRBJ2-1; TRBD2 might be the D (6 bases). The length of the CDR3 is 15 residues. Trimming took 3 bases from V and 7 from J, leaving 16 bases between them. Germline V lookup: CDR1 LGHNA, CDR2 YSLEER. The CDR3 is CASSQGGRRGNEQFF. In nucleotides, the CDR3 is TGCGCCAGCAGCCAGGGTGGTAGGAGGGGTAATGAGCAGTTCTTC.

In DNA, the CDR3 is TGTGCCAGCAGCCCAGGGGGCTACTCCTACGAGCAGTACTTC. Amino acids: CASSPGGYSYEQYF. V usage is TRBV7-9 and J usage is TRBJ2-7; 8 bases agree with TRBD1. Germline trimming cut 5 bases from V and 0 bases from J; bases unmatched to any gene: 3. The CDR3 is made up of 14 amino acids. The germline gives CDR1 SEHNR, CDR2 FQNEAQ (reference sequence).

The chain couples TRBV19 to TRBJ2-1; possibly TRBD2 for D (6 bases). Per germline, CDR1 LNHDA and CDR2 SQIVND (reference sequence). The CDR3 contains 13 residues. V lost 6 bases and J 6 bases, leaving 12 bases between the germline ends. DNA of the CDR3: TGTGCCAGTAGCCGACTAGAGGGCAATGAGCAGTTCTTC. Translated, it gives CASSRLEGNEQFF.

This clonotype was seen more than once but under ten times. The rearrangement uses TRBV19 and TRBJ1-4; weak D call: TRBD1 (5 bases). CDR3 length: 15 residues. Germline V gene data show CDR1 as LNHDA and CDR2 as SQIVND (reference sequence). Between the trimmed V and J ends, which lost 4 bases and 3 bases, there was a span of 12 bases. DNA of the CDR3: TGTGCCAGTAGTAAGATGGACATCTCTAATGAAAAACTGTTTTTT. Encoded protein: CASSKMDISNEKLFF.

This clonotype came up a few times. The J gene is TRBJ1-1, the V gene TRBV12-3 or TRBV12-4; 8 bases align to TRBD1. There are 15 residues in the CDR3. Trimming took 3 bases from V and 4 from J; bases not matched to a gene: 7. The CDR3 sequence: CASSFRQGFGTEAFF. The DNA for the CDR3 is TGTGCCAGCAGTTTTCGACAGGGGTTCGGCACTGAAGCTTTCTTT.

The gene calls are TRBV20-1 and TRBJ2-2, with 7 bases lining up with TRBD1. This CDR3 region has 15 residues. V lost 4 bases, J lost 2 bases, and 7 bases stayed unmatched. Germline-derived CDR1 and CDR2 are DFQATT and SNEGSKA (reference sequence). CDR3 in DNA: TGCAGTGCTACTTCCGGGACAGACAACACCGGGGAGCTGTTTTTT. Translating it yields CSATSGTDNTGELFF.

V is TRBV27 and J is TRBJ2-3, with D perhaps TRBD2 (5 bases). With 8 bases removed from V and 2 bases from J, the gap between germline ends came to 8 bases. Per germline, CDR1 MNHEY and CDR2 SMNVEV (reference sequence). This CDR3 comprises 12 residues. The CDR3 DNA reads TGTGCCAGCGGACTTCTCACAGATACGCAGTATTTT. Encoded protein: CASGLLTDTQYF.

The gene calls are TRBV7-9 and TRBJ1-3; 11 bases line up with TRBD1. CDR3 length: 15 amino acids. Germline CDR1 and CDR2: SEHNR and FQNEAQ (reference sequence). Trimming removed 8 bases from V and 1 base from J; junction bases left unmatched: 4. CDR3 protein: CASGDRGSSGNTIYF. The DNA for the CDR3 is TGTGCCAGCGGGGACAGGGGGTCTTCTGGAAACACCATATATTTT.

A single count supports this clonotype. This chain uses TRBV5-5 with TRBJ2-7; TRBD1 agrees at 7 bases. J lost 0 bases, V lost 4 bases, and 7 bases had no gene match. This CDR3 comprises 15 residues. Germline loops: CDR1 SGHKS, CDR2 YYEKEE (reference sequence). For the CDR3, the DNA is TGTGCCAGCAGCCTTGCGGACAGGAGCTCCTACGAGCAGTACTTC. This gives the protein CASSLADRSSYEQYF.

The gene calls are TRBV5-1 and TRBJ1-3, with 8 bases lining up with TRBD1. With 2 bases clipped from V and 8 bases from J, the junction kept 3 bases outside the gene matches. The CDR3 loop spans 13 amino acids. Germline values: CDR1 SGHRS, CDR2 YFSETQ. The CDR3 DNA reads as TGCGCCAGCAGCTTCAGGGGGCAAGACACCATATATTTT. Its protein product is CASSFRGQDTIYF.

This clonotype was detected a few times. The gene calls are TRBV7-2 and TRBJ1-3; D call uncertain. V gave up 5 bases and J gave up 0 bases, with 11 bases separating them. Looked up from germline, CDR1 is SGHTA and CDR2 is FQGNSA. The CDR3 runs 15 residues. The CDR3 loop reads CASSDGSFSGNTIYF. DNA for the CDR3: TGTGCCAGCAGCGATGGGAGTTTCTCTGGAAACACCATATATTTT.

V is TRBV2 and J is TRBJ1-3; D might be TRBD1 (6 bases). The V gene lost 8 bases and the J gene lost 0 bases, with 14 bases spanning the gap. Germline values: CDR1 SNHLY, CDR2 FYNNEI. The CDR3 extends over 15 amino acids. The DNA for the CDR3 is TGTGCCAGCGTGCGACAGGCCTCCTCTGGAAACACCATATATTTT. Its protein is CASVRQASSGNTIYF.

This clonotype was detected only a few times. The chain combines TRBV28 with TRBJ1-2; no firm D call. This CDR3 is 11 amino acids long. Germline V gives CDR1 MDHEN, CDR2 SYDVKM. The V and J ends lost 10 bases and 8 bases respectively, with 14 bases between them. CDR3 sequence (DNA): TGTGCCACCGAGGGTCTTCGGGGCTACACCTTC. Protein sequence: CATEGLRGYTF.

The chain has TRBV6-2 or TRBV6-3 and TRBJ2-1; 14 bases are shared with TRBD2. The junction had 1 base not matched to a gene; V was cut back by 8 bases and J by 1 base. The CDR3 covers 15 residues. Germline V gene lookup returns CDR1 MNHEY and CDR2 SVGEGT. Here the CDR3 reads CASGTSGSSYNEQFF. The CDR3 DNA is TGTGCCAGCGGGACTAGCGGGAGTTCCTACAATGAGCAGTTCTTC.

The rearrangement links TRBV9 to TRBJ2-1; 8 nucleotides align to TRBD2. This CDR3 is 15 amino acids long. V was clipped by 7 bases and J by 1 base; unmatched bases: 7. The germline CDR1 and CDR2 sequences are SGDLS and YYNGEE. In nucleotides, the CDR3 is TGTGCCAGCTCTGTAGCGGGGACATCCTACAATGAGCAGTTCTTC. Amino acids: CASSVAGTSYNEQFF.

About this clonotype itself: The final CDR3 position lacks the conserved phenylalanine or tryptophan, pointing to a likely read error. The chain links TRBV7-2 to TRBJ2-1, with D unresolved. Trimming pared 1 base from V and 10 bases from J, leaving 14 bases between. The germline gives CDR1 SGHTA, CDR2 FQGNSA. This CDR3 is built from 14 residues. The CDR3 reads CASSLDLGSREQFL. For the CDR3, the DNA is TGTGCCAGCAGCTTAGACTTGGGATCTAGGGAGCAGTTCTTA.

The chain has TRBV27 and TRBJ1-4; 8 bases fit TRBD1. The CDR3 is made up of 15 amino acids. Germline V gene data show CDR1 as MNHEY and CDR2 as SMNVEV (reference sequence). V trimming: 8 bases; J trimming: 0 bases; junction bases outside the gene matches: 5. The CDR3 sequence is CASPDRASTNEKLFF. CDR3 in DNA: TGTGCCAGCCCGGACAGGGCTTCAACTAATGAAAAACTGTTTTTT. Supplemented by reference TRBV27 and TRBJ1-4, the full variable domain reads EAQVTQNPRYLITVTGKKLTVTCSQNMNHEYMSWYRQDPGLGLRQIYYSMNVEVTDKGDVPEGYKVSRKEKRNFPLILESPSPNQTSLYFCASPDRASTNEKLFFGSGTQLSVL.

This clonotype was counted only a few times. The chain uses TRBV7-8 and TRBJ2-1; 9 nucleotides line up with TRBD2. The CDR3 has 17 residues. The germline gives CDR1 SGHVS, CDR2 FQNEAQ. V dropped 1 base and J dropped 4; count of bases not matched to a gene: 8. Written as DNA, the CDR3 is TGTGCCAGCAGCTTAGACGGCGGGAGGGCCAGGTACAATGAGCAGTTCTTC. Protein product: CASSLDGGRARYNEQFF.

The J gene is TRBJ1-5, the V gene TRBV7-2; D gene ambiguous. Germline CDR1 reads SGHTA; CDR2 reads FQGNSA. The CDR3 extends over 13 amino acids. Trimming removed 3 bases at V and 7 bases at J, with 10 bases between. The CDR3 region has the DNA TGTGCCAGCAGCTTGGGCAGTCGCCAGCCCCAGCATTTT. Residues: CASSLGSRQPQHF.

This clonotype was counted a few times. This rearrangement joins TRBV7-2 to TRBJ2-5; 7 positions agree with TRBD1. V lost 6 bases, J lost 4 bases, and 8 bases stayed unmatched. Germline CDR1 SGHTA, CDR2 FQGNSA. The CDR3 runs 14 residues. The CDR3 loop reads CASRKTGSRETQYF. The CDR3 DNA is TGTGCCAGCAGGAAGACAGGGTCCCGAGAGACCCAGTACTTC.